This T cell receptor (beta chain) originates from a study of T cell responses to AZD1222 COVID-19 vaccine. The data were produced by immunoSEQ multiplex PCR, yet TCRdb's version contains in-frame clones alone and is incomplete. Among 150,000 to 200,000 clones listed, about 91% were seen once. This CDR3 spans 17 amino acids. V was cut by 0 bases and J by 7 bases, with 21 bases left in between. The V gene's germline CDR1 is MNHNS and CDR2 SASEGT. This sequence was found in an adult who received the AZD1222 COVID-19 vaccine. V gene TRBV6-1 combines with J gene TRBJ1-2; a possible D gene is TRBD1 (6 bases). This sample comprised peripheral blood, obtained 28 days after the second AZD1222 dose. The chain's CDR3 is CASSEAGSRGTLLGYTF. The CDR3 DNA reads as TGTGCCAGCAGTGAAGCGGGATCGAGGGGGACACTTCTTGGCTACACCTTC.